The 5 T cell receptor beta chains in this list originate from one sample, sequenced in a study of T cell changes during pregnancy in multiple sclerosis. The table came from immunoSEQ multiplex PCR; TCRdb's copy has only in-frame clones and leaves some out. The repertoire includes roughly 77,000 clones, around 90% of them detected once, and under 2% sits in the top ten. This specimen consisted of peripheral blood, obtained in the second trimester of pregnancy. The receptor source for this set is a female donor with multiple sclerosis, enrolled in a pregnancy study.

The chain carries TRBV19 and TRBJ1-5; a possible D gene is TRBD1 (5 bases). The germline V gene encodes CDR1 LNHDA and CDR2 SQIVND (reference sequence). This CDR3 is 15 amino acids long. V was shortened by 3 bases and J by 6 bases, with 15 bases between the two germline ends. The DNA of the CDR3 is TGTGCCAGTAGTATTATTTCAGGGTTCGGTCAGCCCCAGCATTTT. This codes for CASSIISGFGQPQHF.

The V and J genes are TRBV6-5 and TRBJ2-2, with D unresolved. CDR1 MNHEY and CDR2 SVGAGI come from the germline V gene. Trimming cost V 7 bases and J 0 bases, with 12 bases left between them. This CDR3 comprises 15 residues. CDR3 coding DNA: TGTGCCAGCAATCGAGGCGGATCGAACACCGGGGAGCTGTTTTTT. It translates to CASNRGGSNTGELFF.

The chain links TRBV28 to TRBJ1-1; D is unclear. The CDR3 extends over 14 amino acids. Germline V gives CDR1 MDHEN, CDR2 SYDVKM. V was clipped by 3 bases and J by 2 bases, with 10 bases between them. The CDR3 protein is CASSFSVYNTEAFF. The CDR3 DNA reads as TGTGCCAGCAGTTTCTCGGTCTACAACACTGAAGCTTTCTTT.

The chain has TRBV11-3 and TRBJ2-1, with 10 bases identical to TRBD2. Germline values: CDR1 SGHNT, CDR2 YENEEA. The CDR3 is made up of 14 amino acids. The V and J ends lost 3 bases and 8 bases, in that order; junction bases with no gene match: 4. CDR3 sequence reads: CASSLGLARDEQFF. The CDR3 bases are TGTGCCAGCAGCTTGGGACTAGCGAGGGATGAGCAGTTCTTC.

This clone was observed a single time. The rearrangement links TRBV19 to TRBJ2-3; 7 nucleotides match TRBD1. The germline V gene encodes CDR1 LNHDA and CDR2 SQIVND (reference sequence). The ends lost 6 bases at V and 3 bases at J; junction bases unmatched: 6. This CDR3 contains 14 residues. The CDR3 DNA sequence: TGTGCCAGTAGCAACAGGGGTGGGACAGATACGCAGTATTTT. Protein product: CASSNRGGTDTQYF.